This TCR beta chain came from a study of T cell repertoires in cytomegalovirus infection. Study-wide context: Matching HLA type and CMV infection were both indicated by public TCR beta signatures.

TCRdb re-called the reads through MiXCR, storing one row per CDR3 protein. Here the sample spans 350,000 to 500,000 distinct CDR3 sequences, roughly 31% being singletons. The V and J ends lost 0 bases and 6 bases, in that order; junction bases with no gene match: 8. This CDR3 has 16 amino acids. The germline V gene has CDR1 MGHRA and CDR2 YSYEKL. This clonotype has more than one count but fewer than ten. The sequence was obtained from a human donor in good health (CMV status not recorded). Some clones in this sample may be carry-over from other donors' samples. The chain is built from TRBV4-1 and TRBJ2-7, with 10 bases identical to TRBD1. Specimen: PBMCs. CDR3 nucleotide sequence: TGCGCCAGCAGCCAAGATAGGGGGACAGGGGCTCTCGAGCAGTACTTC. Translated, it gives CASSQDRGTGALEQYF.